Shown below are 13 T cell receptor beta chains from a single sample sequenced in a study of TIL therapy for anti-PD-1-resistant metastatic lung cancer. The immunoSEQ assay was v3. Clones were read by immunoSEQ multiplex PCR, and TCRdb kept only the in-frame ones, dropping some. The sample carries about 100,000 clones, about three fifths recorded once. Time point defined: pre-treatment sample, taken before nivolumab and TIL therapy. Pleural nodules or supraclavicular lymph nodes made up most of the excised metastases sampled. The specimen comprised tumor tissue, sampled at baseline. These receptors came from a person aged 25 to 80 with non-small cell lung cancer.

V is TRBV7-9 and J is TRBJ2-5, with TRBD1 matching over 9 bases. The CDR3 covers 16 residues. Germline V gene lookup returns CDR1 SEHNR and CDR2 FQNEAQ (reference sequence). Trimming cost V 5 bases and J 5 bases; bases outside gene matches: 12. The CDR3: CASSRTKTGGGETQYF. CDR3 coding DNA: TGTGCCAGCAGCCGAACCAAAACAGGGGGCGGGGAGACCCAGTACTTC. The full variable domain, rest sourced from reference TRBV7-9 and TRBJ2-5, is DTGVSQNPRHKITKRGQNVTFRCDPISEHNRLYWYRQTLGQGPEFLTYFQNEAQLEKSRLLSDRFSAERPKGSFSTLEIQRTEQGDSAMYLCASSRTKTGGGETQYFGPGTRLLVL.

This chain uses TRBV10-3 with TRBJ1-6; D is possibly TRBD1 (6 bases). The CDR3 has 14 residues. V gave up 8 bases and J gave up 9 bases, with 17 bases separating them. Germline V gives CDR1 ENHRY, CDR2 SYGVKD. CDR3 residues: CAIQGFSGGSPLHF. As DNA, the CDR3 is TGTGCCATCCAGGGGTTTAGCGGTGGTTCACCCCTCCACTTT.

The chain joins TRBV9 to TRBJ2-3; 14 positions agree with TRBD2. Trimming cost V 4 bases and J 4 bases; bases outside gene matches: 8. The CDR3 contains 17 residues. Germline V lookup: CDR1 SGDLS, CDR2 YYNGEE. For the CDR3, the DNA is TGTGCCAGCAGCCCCGGACTAGCGGGAGGATGGGCAGATACGCAGTATTTT. Residues: CASSPGLAGGWADTQYF.

The rearrangement uses TRBV28 and TRBJ2-5; the D gene is possibly TRBD2 (5 bases). The CDR3 consists of 21 residues. V lost 5 bases to trimming and J lost 0 bases, with 31 bases between them. Germline V gene lookup returns CDR1 MDHEN and CDR2 SYDVKM. This CDR3 is CASSVRGSPSPTSMDQETQYF. The DNA for the CDR3 is TGTGCCAGCAGTGTACGTGGGAGCCCGTCCCCTACCTCCATGGACCAAGAGACCCAGTACTTC.

J is TRBJ2-7 and V is TRBV6-2 or TRBV6-3; D possibly matches TRBD1 or TRBD2 (6 bases each). Germline CDR1 is MNHEY and CDR2 is SVGEGT. V was pared by 4 bases and J by 4 bases, with 11 bases between. The CDR3 is 13 amino acids. For the CDR3, the DNA is TGTGCCAGCAGTTGGCCGGGGGCGTACGAGCAGTACTTC. This sequence encodes CASSWPGAYEQYF.

The chain employs TRBV18 and TRBJ1-2; 7 nucleotides align to TRBD1. Germline-derived CDR1 and CDR2 are KGHSH and LQKENI. With V trimmed by 1 base and J by 4 bases, 6 bases remained unmatched. The CDR3 runs 15 residues. The CDR3, as DNA: TGTGCCAGCTCACCACAGGGACAGCGCTTCTATGGCTACACCTTC. This translates into CASSPQGQRFYGYTF.

V usage is TRBV2 and J usage is TRBJ2-1; D gene ambiguous. Germline assignment: CDR1 SNHLY and CDR2 FYNNEI. The CDR3 contains 12 residues. With 3 bases removed from V and 2 bases from J, the gap between germline ends came to 2 bases. Written as DNA, the CDR3 is TGTGCCAGCAGTGATCCCTACAATGAGCAGTTCTTC. It codes for CASSDPYNEQFF.

A few counts support this clone. The CDR3 nucleotides are TGTGCCAGCACCGAAAGGGTGAACACTGAAGCTTTCTTT. Protein: CASTERVNTEAFF. The V call is TRBV7-9, the J call TRBJ1-1; D uncertain. This CDR3 comprises 13 residues. Deletions cut 7 bases from V and 0 bases from J, with 9 bases between. Germline CDR1 reads SEHNR; CDR2 reads FQNEAQ (reference sequence).

J is TRBJ1-5 and V is TRBV4-1; 8 bases align to TRBD1. Germline lookup yields CDR1 MGHRA and CDR2 YSYEKL. J lost 5 bases, V lost 0 bases, and 6 bases had no gene match. The CDR3 covers 16 residues. DNA of the CDR3: TGCGCCAGCAGCCAAGAAAGGACAGGGCTCCATCAGCCCCAGCATTTT. Protein: CASSQERTGLHQPQHF.

The chain carries TRBV4-1 and TRBJ2-1; 10 nucleotides match TRBD2. Germline CDR1 and CDR2: MGHRA and YSYEKL. The CDR3 covers 15 residues. With 1 base clipped from V and 10 bases from J, the junction kept 7 bases outside the gene matches. Written as DNA, the CDR3 is TGCGCCAGCAGCCAAGTCCGGCTAGCGGGAGTAGAGCAGTTCTTC. It specifies CASSQVRLAGVEQFF.

This chain connects TRBV9 to TRBJ2-7, with 8 bases lining up with TRBD2. Germline loops: CDR1 SGDLS, CDR2 YYNGEE. This CDR3 has 13 residues. V lost 2 bases and J lost 3; bases outside the gene matches: 1. CDR3 residues: CASSVGLDYEQYF. CDR3 in DNA: TGTGCCAGCAGCGTGGGACTAGACTACGAGCAGTACTTC.

The chain uses TRBV4-3 and TRBJ1-1; the match to TRBD1 covers 9 bases. Trimming removed 0 bases from V and 6 bases from J; junction bases left unmatched: 5. Germline assignment: CDR1 LGHNA and CDR2 YSLEER. This CDR3 is 15 amino acids long. Here the CDR3 DNA reads TGCGCCAGCAGCCAAGAGACAGGGGGGTTTTCTGAAGCTTTCTTT. Protein: CASSQETGGFSEAFF.

The chain is built from TRBV3-1 (or the pseudogene TRBV3-2) and TRBJ2-7, with no clear D. CDR1 is LGHDT and CDR2 is YNNKEL in the germline V gene (reference sequence). This CDR3 is built from 12 residues. Trimming removed 1 base from V and 7 bases from J, with 8 bases in between. The CDR3: CASSQGVGEQYF. The CDR3 nucleotides are TGTGCCAGCAGCCAAGGAGTGGGAGAGCAGTACTTC.